The 30 T cell receptor beta chains listed next were all sequenced from one sample in a study of blood T cell repertoires in COVID-19. Clones were sequenced by immunoSEQ multiplex PCR, and TCRdb holds only the in-frame ones, with some missing. The sample gives about 240,000 clones, around 85% of which show up once; around 9.9% is in the top ten. The sequenced sample was peripheral blood. Receptors were obtained from a woman older than 75 with acute or convalescent COVID-19.

This clone is a singleton in its sample. This CDR3 reads CASSLTGQGRSGAFF. CDR3 bases: TGTGCCAGCAGCTTAACCGGACAGGGACGTTCAGGAGCTTTCTTT. The chain has TRBV5-8 and TRBJ1-1; 8 nucleotides align to TRBD1. J was trimmed by 10 bases and V by 2 bases; bases with no gene match: 13. The CDR3 is 15 residues long. Germline V gives CDR1 SGHTS, CDR2 YDEGEE.

The gene calls are TRBV7-9 and TRBJ1-2; D is unclear. The CDR3 is 14 amino acids. Germline-derived CDR1 and CDR2 are SEHNR and FQNEAQ (reference sequence). Trimming cost V 1 base and J 1 base, with 7 bases left between them. The CDR3 sequence: CASSLGSGNYGYTF. Here the CDR3 DNA reads TGTGCCAGCAGCTTAGGCTCGGGTAACTATGGCTACACCTTC.

The chain combines TRBV5-6 with TRBJ2-1; 13 positions agree with TRBD2. Germline V lookup: CDR1 SGHDT, CDR2 YYEEEE. The CDR3 has 17 residues. V lost 0 bases, J lost 1 base, and 1 base stayed unmatched. The CDR3 loop is CASSLEGLAGSYNEQFF. The CDR3 DNA follows: TGTGCCAGCAGCTTGGAGGGACTAGCGGGGTCCTACAATGAGCAGTTCTTC.

The chain recombines TRBV6-1 with TRBJ1-5, with 9 bases lining up with TRBD1. This CDR3 spans 16 amino acids. V shed 1 base and J 4 bases; nucleotides not matched to a gene: 5. Germline V gene lookup returns CDR1 MNHNS and CDR2 SASEGT. CDR3: CASSEVDGQGNQPQHF. The CDR3 DNA reads TGTGCCAGCAGTGAAGTCGACGGACAGGGGAATCAGCCCCAGCATTTT.

The chain joins TRBV27 to TRBJ1-6; D gene uncertain. Trimming stripped 6 bases from V and 10 bases from J, with 19 bases between. This CDR3 spans 15 amino acids. Germline lookup yields CDR1 MNHEY and CDR2 SMNVEV (reference sequence). The CDR3 protein is CASSLQGGPGSPLHF. In DNA form, the CDR3 reads TGTGCCAGCAGCTTACAAGGAGGGCCGGGATCACCCCTCCACTTT.

The rearrangement joins TRBV19 to TRBJ2-3; D unresolved. V was trimmed by 5 bases and J by 1 base, leaving 10 bases between them. The germline V gene has CDR1 LNHDA and CDR2 SQIVND (reference sequence). CDR3 length: 14 amino acids. CDR3 bases: TGTGCCAGTAGTTACGGGTTACGCACAGATACGCAGTATTTT. Translated, it gives CASSYGLRTDTQYF. Looking up the rest from reference TRBV19 and TRBJ2-3 gives the full variable domain: DGGITQSPKYLFRKEGQNVTLSCEQNLNHDAMYWYRQDPGQGLRLIYYSQIVNDFQKGDIAEGYSVSREKKESFPLTVTSAQKNPTAFYLCASSYGLRTDTQYFGPGTRLTVL.

The table lists this clone with a count of one. The chain employs TRBV27 and TRBJ1-1; possible D gene TRBD1, 6 bases. Germline values: CDR1 MNHEY, CDR2 SMNVEV (reference sequence). The CDR3 length is 16 residues. Trimming shortened V by 7 bases and J by 0 bases, and 18 bases separated the two germline ends. CDR3 protein: CASIPRRTALNTEAFF. CDR3 sequence (DNA): TGTGCCAGCATCCCTCGGAGGACAGCTTTGAACACTGAAGCTTTCTTT.

The rearrangement uses TRBV5-1 and TRBJ2-2; D remains ambiguous. V was pared by 0 bases and J by 5 bases, with 8 bases between. This CDR3 has 14 amino acids. In germline, CDR1 is SGHRS, CDR2 YFSETQ. Here the CDR3 reads CASSLGQSTGELFF. The DNA for the CDR3 is TGCGCCAGCAGCTTGGGGCAAAGTACCGGGGAGCTGTTTTTT.

The J gene is TRBJ2-2, the V gene TRBV5-1, with 10 bases matching TRBD2. Germline loops: CDR1 SGHRS, CDR2 YFSETQ. This CDR3 region has 17 residues. Trimming at V came to 0 bases and at J to 1 base, leaving 3 bases not matched to a gene. This chain's CDR3 is CASSLGPSGGNTGELFF. The DNA for the CDR3 is TGCGCCAGCAGCTTGGGTCCTAGCGGGGGGAACACCGGGGAGCTGTTTTTT.

The gene calls are TRBV7-9 and TRBJ1-4; 7 bases line up with TRBD1. CDR1 is SEHNR, CDR2 FQNEAQ, per germline (reference sequence). V shed 5 bases, J shed 7 bases, and the junction held 10 bases outside the gene matches. The CDR3 covers 15 residues. The CDR3 spells CASSRLTGRGEKLFF. CDR3 nucleotide sequence: TGTGCCAGCAGCCGATTGACAGGGAGAGGTGAAAAACTGTTTTTT.

CDR3 loop: CASSSGTGVLSNQPQHF. CDR3 in DNA: TGTGCCAGTAGTTCCGGGACAGGTGTTCTTAGCAATCAGCCCCAGCATTTT. The chain carries TRBV19 and TRBJ1-5, with 8 nucleotides matching TRBD1. The V segment lost 5 bases and the J segment 0 bases; nucleotides outside the gene matches: 9. The germline CDR1 and CDR2 sequences are LNHDA and SQIVND (reference sequence). CDR3 size: 17 residues.

The chain uses TRBV6-5 and TRBJ1-5, with 7 bases matching TRBD1. Germline V gene sequence: CDR1 MNHEY, CDR2 SVGAGI. With V trimmed by 9 bases and J by 3 bases, 8 bases remained unmatched. CDR3 length: 14 residues. The CDR3 region is CASRTGGDNQPQHF. As DNA, the CDR3 is TGTGCCAGTCGGACAGGAGGGGACAATCAGCCCCAGCATTTT.

The V call is TRBV5-1, the J call TRBJ1-1, with a weak D call TRBD1 (6 bases). Germline V gene sequence: CDR1 SGHRS, CDR2 YFSETQ. The CDR3 length is 13 residues. The germline V and J ends were trimmed by 8 bases and 7 bases, with 18 bases remaining between them. In DNA form, the CDR3 reads TGCGCCAGTTCACAGGGCCTATGGGGTGAAGCTTTCTTT. Its protein product is CASSQGLWGEAFF.

This chain joins TRBV15 and TRBJ2-5; D ambiguous. There are 13 residues in the CDR3. The V gene lost 0 bases and the J gene lost 5 bases, with 7 bases spanning the gap. CDR1 LNHNV and CDR2 YYDKDF come from the germline V gene (reference sequence). The CDR3 region has the DNA TGTGCCACCAGCAGAGATCGAGAGGAGACCCAGTACTTC. Its protein product is CATSRDREETQYF.

The CDR3 coding sequence is TGTGCCATCAGTGATGGGACAGGGCCGGGAAATCAGCCCCAGCATTTT. This encodes CAISDGTGPGNQPQHF. The chain carries TRBV10-3 and TRBJ1-5; 9 nucleotides agree with TRBD1. The germline gives CDR1 ENHRY, CDR2 SYGVKD. This CDR3 is 16 amino acids long. V lost 3 bases to trimming and J lost 4 bases; unmatched junction nucleotides: 7.

The chain couples TRBV28 to TRBJ2-1; 7 bases fit TRBD1. Looked up from germline, CDR1 is MDHEN and CDR2 is SYDVKM. Trimming removed 4 bases from V and 2 bases from J; junction bases left unmatched: 5. The CDR3 is 15 residues long. CDR3 nucleotides: TGTGCCAGCAGTTATTCAGGGGGAACCTACAATGAGCAGTTCTTC. Translated, it gives CASSYSGGTYNEQFF.

This sequence joins TRBV6-6 and TRBJ1-5, with a weak D call TRBD1 (5 bases). CDR1 MNHNY and CDR2 SVGAGI come from the germline V gene (reference sequence). V was pared by 3 bases and J by 2 bases, with 8 bases between. The CDR3 loop spans 14 amino acids. The CDR3 DNA is TGTGCCAGCAGTTATATACAGGGCAATCAGCCCCAGCATTTT. It yields the protein CASSYIQGNQPQHF.

V gene TRBV29-1 combines with J gene TRBJ2-3; TRBD2 is a possible D gene (6 bases). The V and J ends lost 5 bases and 4 bases respectively, with 13 bases between them. Per germline, CDR1 SQVTM and CDR2 ANQGSEA. The CDR3 sequence is 13 residues long. CDR3 in amino acids: CSVLSAGSDTQYF. DNA of the CDR3: TGCAGCGTTCTCTCGGCGGGGTCAGATACGCAGTATTTT.

The chain combines TRBV18 with TRBJ1-6, with 10 nucleotides matching TRBD1. The CDR3 is made up of 14 amino acids. Germline CDR1 and CDR2: KGHSH and LQKENI. The ends lost 3 bases at V and 10 bases at J; junction bases unmatched: 3. This CDR3 is CASSPGTGESPLHF. The CDR3 DNA reads as TGTGCCAGCTCACCCGGGACAGGGGAATCACCCCTCCACTTT.

The chain uses TRBV6-5 and TRBJ1-4; possibly TRBD1 for D (6 bases). V was clipped by 7 bases and J by 0 bases, with 12 bases between them. This CDR3 has 15 residues. Germline V CDR1 and CDR2: MNHEY, SVGAGI. CDR3 protein: CASKQTGSTNEKLFF. CDR3 bases: TGTGCCAGCAAACAAACAGGGTCAACTAATGAAAAACTGTTTTTT.

The chain has TRBV6-5 and TRBJ1-1, with D perhaps TRBD1 (5 bases). Deletions cut 5 bases from V and 2 bases from J, with 9 bases between. Germline CDR1 is MNHEY and CDR2 is SVGAGI. CDR3 length: 13 amino acids. This CDR3 reads CASSQTANTEAFF. Here the CDR3 DNA reads TGTGCCAGCAGTCAGACAGCAAACACTGAAGCTTTCTTT.

The rearrangement uses TRBV24-1 and TRBJ1-5, with a tentative D call TRBD1 (5 bases). CDR1 and CDR2 (germline): KGHDR, SFDVKD. V shed 12 bases and J shed 0 bases, with 14 bases lying between them. The CDR3 runs 14 residues. The CDR3 DNA reads TGTGCCTCGTCGGCAGGGTATAGCAATCAGCCCCAGCATTTT. Translating gives CASSAGYSNQPQHF.

The chain is built from TRBV27 and TRBJ2-2; D may be TRBD1 (5 bases). Trimming shortened V by 6 bases and J by 2 bases, and 13 bases separated the two germline ends. The CDR3 is 15 residues long. The germline CDR1 and CDR2 sequences are MNHEY and SMNVEV (reference sequence). Here the CDR3 DNA reads TGTGCCAGCAGGCCCCAGGGTTTCAACACCGGGGAGCTGTTTTTT. It encodes CASRPQGFNTGELFF.

Turning to this clone: An end of the junction does not agree with germline; a read error may underlie this. Other nucleotide sequences from this sample produce the same CDR3. CDR3 DNA: TGTGCCAGTAGTTTACTCGGGACAGGAGATGAAAAACTGTTTTTT. Protein: CASSLLGTGDEKLFF. This sequence joins TRBV28 and TRBJ1-4; 8 bases fit TRBD1. This CDR3 comprises 15 residues. Looked up from germline, CDR1 is MDHEN and CDR2 is SYDVKM.

J is TRBJ1-6 and V is TRBV6-4; D may be TRBD1 (5 bases). The CDR3 extends over 13 amino acids. Trimming left V 4 bases short and J 6 bases short, with 7 bases between. The germline CDR1 and CDR2 sequences are MRHNA and SNTAGT. CDR3 sequence reads: CASSAGPNSPLHF. The CDR3 nucleotides are TGTGCCAGCAGTGCAGGGCCTAATTCACCCCTCCACTTT.

This clone was recorded once. The chain has TRBV5-1 and TRBJ2-5; 9 nucleotides align to TRBD1. Germline V lookup: CDR1 SGHRS, CDR2 YFSETQ. Trimming at V came to 7 bases and at J to 7 bases, leaving 11 bases not matched to a gene. The CDR3 extends over 14 amino acids. CDR3 sequence: CASYRGTGPRTQYF. The CDR3 DNA reads as TGCGCCAGCTACCGGGGGACAGGGCCTCGGACCCAGTACTTC.

This clone was counted only a few times. The chain joins TRBV7-8 to TRBJ1-4, with TRBD1 as a possible D gene (6 bases). Germline CDR1 and CDR2: SGHVS and FQNEAQ. V lost 5 bases to trimming and J lost 4 bases, with 11 bases between them. CDR3 size: 14 residues. This CDR3 reads CASSTDSFNEKLFF. DNA for the CDR3: TGTGCCAGCAGCACGGACAGCTTTAATGAAAAACTGTTTTTT.

The CDR3 here is CAIGTGGPNQPQHF. CDR3 bases: TGTGCCATCGGGACAGGGGGCCCCAATCAGCCCCAGCATTTT. J is TRBJ1-5 and V is TRBV19, with 12 bases identical to TRBD1. The V and J ends lost 10 bases and 3 bases, in that order; junction bases with no gene match: 4. The CDR3 has 14 residues. From germline, CDR1 is LNHDA and CDR2 SQIVND (reference sequence).

The rearrangement uses TRBV7-3 and TRBJ2-3, with 7 bases aligning to TRBD2. Per the germline V gene, CDR1 is SGHTA and CDR2 is FQGTGA. Trimming at V came to 0 bases and at J to 9 bases, leaving 12 bases not matched to a gene. This CDR3 comprises 16 residues. CDR3 region: CASSLTRLAEGGTQYF. CDR3 bases: TGTGCCAGCAGCTTAACCAGGCTAGCGGAGGGAGGGACGCAGTATTTT.

This clone was observed once. This chain uses TRBV30 with TRBJ1-4; 7 positions agree with TRBD1. This CDR3 spans 15 amino acids. Germline trimming cut 2 bases from V and 0 bases from J; bases unmatched to any gene: 3. Looked up from germline, CDR1 is GTSNPN and CDR2 is SVGIG (reference sequence). The CDR3 region is CAWSRGRATNEKLFF. CDR3 in DNA: TGTGCCTGGAGTAGGGGGCGTGCAACTAATGAAAAACTGTTTTTT.